This passage covers 14 T cell receptor beta chains from one sample sequenced in a study of T-cell reconstitution after alpha-beta-depleted transplantation in children. Unique molecular identifiers were used in preparing the TCRbeta library. TCRdb re-analysed the PCR reads in MiXCR, keeping a single row per CDR3 protein. Counted here are about 580,000 distinct CDR3 sequences, 27% occurring once; the ten biggest clones make up 30% to 40%. The material was PBMCs, obtained before TCRalphabeta/CD19-depleted stem cell transplant. The receptors shown here come from a boy in the first two years of life with Wiskott-Aldrich syndrome, due to receive a stem cell transplant.

This clonotype has a handful of counts. The chain carries TRBV6-5 and TRBJ2-7; TRBD1 matches 10 bases. The CDR3 runs 16 residues. After removal of 4 bases from V and 3 bases from J, the junction contained 9 bases not matched to a gene. The germline CDR1 and CDR2 sequences are MNHEY and SVGAGI. In nucleotides, the CDR3 is TGTGCCAGCAGTTCACTCCGCGGACAGGGGGGCTACGAGCAGTACTTC. It codes for CASSSLRGQGGYEQYF.

The CDR3 DNA sequence: TGTGCCAGCAGTTTATTCAGGTCCAATGAGCAGTTCTTC. Its protein product is CASSLFRSNEQFF. The rearrangement joins TRBV28 to TRBJ2-1; D remains ambiguous. The V gene's germline CDR1 is MDHEN and CDR2 SYDVKM. The length of the CDR3 is 13 residues. V dropped 1 base and J dropped 6 bases, with 7 bases sitting between them.

This clonotype has more than one count but fewer than ten. The rearrangement joins TRBV20-1 to TRBJ2-5, with 7 bases fitting TRBD1. The CDR3 consists of 13 residues. Germline-derived CDR1 and CDR2 are DFQATT and SNEGSKA (reference sequence). With 3 bases clipped from V and 2 bases from J, the junction kept 3 bases outside the gene matches. The CDR3 reads CSARGQFQETQYF. CDR3 nucleotides: TGCAGTGCTAGGGGACAGTTTCAAGAGACCCAGTACTTC.

The chain carries TRBV18 and TRBJ1-2; unclear D gene. The CDR3 sequence is 13 residues long. The V and J ends lost 6 bases and 3 bases respectively, with 11 bases between them. CDR1 is KGHSH, CDR2 LQKENI, per germline. The CDR3 DNA is TGTGCCAGCTCGCAGACGGCGGACTATGGCTACACCTTC. Protein: CASSQTADYGYTF.

There are many counts of this clonotype. The CDR3 loop is CASSLGAFYEQYF. In nucleotides, the CDR3 is TGCGCCAGCAGCTTGGGGGCCTTCTACGAGCAGTACTTC. The gene calls are TRBV5-1 and TRBJ2-7; no clear D. The V gene lost 0 bases and the J gene lost 3 bases, with 7 bases spanning the gap. The CDR3 has 13 amino acids. Per germline, CDR1 SGHRS and CDR2 YFSETQ.

This clonotype was detected a few times. The chain is built from TRBV12-3 or TRBV12-4 and TRBJ1-1; maybe TRBD1 (5 bases). Trimming took 5 bases from V and 1 from J, leaving 8 bases between them. The CDR3 length is 13 residues. CDR3 in amino acids: CASSRGANTEAFF. DNA for the CDR3: TGTGCCAGCAGTCGAGGGGCGAACACTGAAGCTTTCTTT.

This chain links TRBV5-1 with TRBJ2-7, with TRBD2 matching over 11 bases. Losses at the gene ends were 3 bases for V and 2 bases for J; bases not matched to a gene: 7. Germline CDR1 SGHRS, CDR2 YFSETQ. This CDR3 region has 16 residues. This CDR3 reads CASSSGTSGITYEQYF. The CDR3 coding sequence is TGCGCCAGCAGCTCCGGGACTAGCGGAATAACCTACGAGCAGTACTTC. Supplemented by reference TRBV5-1 and TRBJ2-7, the full variable domain reads KAGVTQTPRYLIKTRGQQVTLSCSPISGHRSVSWYQQTPGQGLQFLFEYFSETQRNKGNFPGRFSGRQFSNSRSEMNVSTLELGDSALYLCASSSGTSGITYEQYFGPGTRLTVT.

The J gene is TRBJ1-3, the V gene TRBV20-1; D remains unclear. The CDR3 extends over 14 amino acids. Between the trimmed V and J ends, which lost 3 bases and 4 bases, there was a span of 13 bases. In germline, CDR1 is DFQATT, CDR2 SNEGSKA (reference sequence). This CDR3 is CSASPPGFGNTIYF. The CDR3 coding sequence is TGCAGTGCTAGCCCCCCCGGGTTCGGAAACACCATATATTTT.

Turning to this clonotype: A read error may produce the germline difference seen at one junction end. The J gene is TRBJ2-7, the V gene TRBV10-3; TRBD1 might be the D (5 bases). Germline CDR1 reads ENHRY; CDR2 reads SYGVKD. The CDR3 consists of 13 residues. In nucleotides, the CDR3 is TGTGCCTCCCGCGCAGGGCCCTCCGACGAGCAGTACTTC. It translates to CASRAGPSDEQYF.

The chain links TRBV7-2 to TRBJ2-3; 10 nucleotides line up with TRBD2. The CDR3 length is 17 residues. V shed 0 bases, J shed 6 bases, and the junction held 9 bases outside the gene matches. Germline-derived CDR1 and CDR2 are SGHTA and FQGNSA. The DNA for the CDR3 is TGTGCCAGCAGCTTAGCGGGGCTAGCGGGAGTTGTGGATACGCAGTATTTT. Protein: CASSLAGLAGVVDTQYF.

The V call is TRBV10-3, the J call TRBJ2-5; 8 bases agree with TRBD2. The CDR3 contains 13 residues. Germline CDR1 ENHRY, CDR2 SYGVKD. V trimming: 11 bases; J trimming: 3 bases; junction bases outside the gene matches: 8. CDR3 bases: TGTGCCCTGGCGCTAGCGGGCAAAGAGACCCAGTACTTC. Residues: CALALAGKETQYF.

This chain links TRBV11-2 with TRBJ2-3; 10 bases fit TRBD2. The CDR3 is 16 residues long. The V and J ends lost 1 base and 7 bases, in that order; junction bases with no gene match: 8. Germline values: CDR1 SGHAT, CDR2 FQNNGV. CDR3 sequence: CASSLGSSGSWNTQYF. CDR3 DNA sequence: TGTGCCAGCAGCTTAGGCTCTAGCGGGAGTTGGAATACGCAGTATTTT.

The chain carries TRBV12-3 or TRBV12-4 and TRBJ2-1; D may correspond to TRBD1 or TRBD2 (5 bases each). The CDR3 covers 16 residues. Trimming pared 6 bases from V and 2 bases from J, leaving 17 bases between. The CDR3 here is CASSPGPIRAYNEQFF. In DNA, the CDR3 is TGTGCCAGCAGCCCGGGACCAATCCGGGCCTACAATGAGCAGTTCTTC.

The V and J genes are TRBV5-1 and TRBJ2-7, with a tentative D call TRBD2 (6 bases). V was trimmed by 5 bases and J by 0 bases, leaving 12 bases between them. The CDR3 length is 14 residues. Germline assignment: CDR1 SGHRS and CDR2 YFSETQ. Here the CDR3 reads CASRGEVNSYEQYF. Here the CDR3 DNA reads TGCGCCAGCAGGGGGGAGGTAAACTCCTACGAGCAGTACTTC.